This T cell receptor (beta chain) was recorded in a study of shared clonotypes between healthy human individuals. Study information: CD4 naive cells filled three plates per donor, CD4 memory three, CD8 naive two and CD8 memory one. Overall study findings and caveats: What naive subsets generally showed was a larger estimated richness than memory subsets showed.

On this clone: Its cognate antigen is unknown.

V was trimmed by 6 bases and J by 0 bases, leaving 10 bases between them. The CDR3 spans 13 residues. Looked up from germline, CDR1 is SQVTM and CDR2 is ANQGSEA. Profiled with immunoSEQ multiplex PCR; TCRdb holds only in-frame clones, not every one. The table includes more than 900,000 clones, 78% detected once. Sequenced sample: memory CD4+ T cells from PBMCs. Subset reported: CD45RA-negative fraction. The rearrangement uses TRBV29-1 and TRBJ2-3, with a weak D call TRBD2 (5 bases). The TCR originated in a man younger than 30 in good health. Some clones in this sample may be carry-over from other donors' samples. The CDR3 DNA follows: TGCAGCGTGACTACTGCTAGCACAGATACGCAGTATTTT. This translates into CSVTTASTDTQYF.